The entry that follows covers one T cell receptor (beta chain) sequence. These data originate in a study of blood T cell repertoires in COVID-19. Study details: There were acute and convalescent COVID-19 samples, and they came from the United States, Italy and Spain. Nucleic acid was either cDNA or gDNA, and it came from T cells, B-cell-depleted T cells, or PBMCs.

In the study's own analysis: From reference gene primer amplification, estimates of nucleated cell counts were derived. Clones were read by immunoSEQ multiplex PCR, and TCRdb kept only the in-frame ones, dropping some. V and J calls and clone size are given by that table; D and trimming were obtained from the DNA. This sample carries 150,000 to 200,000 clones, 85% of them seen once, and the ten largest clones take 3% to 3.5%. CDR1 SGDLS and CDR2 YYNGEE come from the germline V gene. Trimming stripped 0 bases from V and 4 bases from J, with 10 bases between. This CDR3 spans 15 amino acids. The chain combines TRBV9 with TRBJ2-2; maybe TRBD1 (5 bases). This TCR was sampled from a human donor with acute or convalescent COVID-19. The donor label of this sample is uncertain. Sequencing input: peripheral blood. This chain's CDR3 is CASSVDPGFTGELFF. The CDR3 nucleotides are TGTGCCAGCAGCGTAGATCCAGGGTTCACCGGGGAGCTGTTTTTT.